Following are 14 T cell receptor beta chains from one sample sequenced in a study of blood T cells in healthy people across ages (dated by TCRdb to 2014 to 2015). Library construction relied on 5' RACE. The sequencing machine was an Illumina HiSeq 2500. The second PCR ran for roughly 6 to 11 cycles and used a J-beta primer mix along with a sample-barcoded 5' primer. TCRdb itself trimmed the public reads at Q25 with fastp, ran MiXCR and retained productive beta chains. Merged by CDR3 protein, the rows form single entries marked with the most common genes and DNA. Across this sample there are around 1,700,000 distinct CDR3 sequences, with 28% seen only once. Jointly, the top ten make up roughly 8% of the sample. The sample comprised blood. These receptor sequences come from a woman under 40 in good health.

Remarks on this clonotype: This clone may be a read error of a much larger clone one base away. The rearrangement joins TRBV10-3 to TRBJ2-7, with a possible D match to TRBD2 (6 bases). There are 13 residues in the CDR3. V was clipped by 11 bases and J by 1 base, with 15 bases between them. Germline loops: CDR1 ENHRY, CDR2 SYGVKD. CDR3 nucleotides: TGTGCCGCGGGGATTAGCCAGTCCTACGAGCAGTACTTC. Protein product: CAAGISQSYEQYF.

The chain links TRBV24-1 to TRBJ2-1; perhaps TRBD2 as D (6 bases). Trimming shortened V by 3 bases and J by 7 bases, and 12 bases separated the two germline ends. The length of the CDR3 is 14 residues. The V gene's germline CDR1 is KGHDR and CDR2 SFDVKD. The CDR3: CATSDLSAGNEQFF. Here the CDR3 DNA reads TGTGCCACCAGTGATCTTAGTGCGGGGAATGAGCAGTTCTTC.

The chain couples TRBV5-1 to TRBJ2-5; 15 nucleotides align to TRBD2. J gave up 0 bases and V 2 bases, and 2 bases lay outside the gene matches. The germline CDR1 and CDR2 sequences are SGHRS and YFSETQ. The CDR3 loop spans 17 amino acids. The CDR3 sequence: CASSFGTSGGNQETQYF. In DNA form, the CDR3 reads TGCGCCAGCAGCTTCGGGACTAGCGGGGGGAACCAAGAGACCCAGTACTTC.

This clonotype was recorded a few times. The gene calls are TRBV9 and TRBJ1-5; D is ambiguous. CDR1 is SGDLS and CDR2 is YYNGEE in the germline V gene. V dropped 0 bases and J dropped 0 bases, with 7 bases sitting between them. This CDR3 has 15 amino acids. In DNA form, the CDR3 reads TGTGCCAGCAGCGTAGACGGCCATAGCAATCAGCCCCAGCATTTT. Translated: CASSVDGHSNQPQHF.

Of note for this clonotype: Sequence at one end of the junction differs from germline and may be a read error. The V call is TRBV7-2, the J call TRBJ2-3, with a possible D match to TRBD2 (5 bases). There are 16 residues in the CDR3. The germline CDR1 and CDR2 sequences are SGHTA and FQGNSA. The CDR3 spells CASSLGGAASTDTQDF. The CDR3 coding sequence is TGTGCCAGCAGCTTAGGCGGTGCGGCTAGCACAGATACGCAGGATTTT.

The CDR3 is CASSQVSNAEAFF. The CDR3 nucleotides read TGTGCCAGCAGCCAAGTTTCCAACGCTGAAGCTTTCTTT. V is TRBV14 and J is TRBJ1-1; D gene unclear. The CDR3 runs to 13 residues. Germline loops: CDR1 SGHDN, CDR2 FVKESK. Trimming removed 1 base from V and 6 bases from J, with 9 bases in between.

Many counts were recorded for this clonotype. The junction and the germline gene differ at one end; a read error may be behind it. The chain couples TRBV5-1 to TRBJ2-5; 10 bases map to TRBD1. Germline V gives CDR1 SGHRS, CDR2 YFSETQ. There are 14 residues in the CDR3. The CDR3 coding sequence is TGTGCCAGTAGTGGGGGGACAGGGGAAGAGACCCAGTACTTC. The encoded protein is CASSGGTGEETQYF.

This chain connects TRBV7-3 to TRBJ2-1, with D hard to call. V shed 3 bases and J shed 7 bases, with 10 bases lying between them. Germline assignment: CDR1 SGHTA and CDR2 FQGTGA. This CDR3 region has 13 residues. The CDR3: CASSFDATNEQFF. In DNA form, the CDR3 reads TGTGCCAGCAGCTTCGATGCCACTAATGAGCAGTTCTTC.

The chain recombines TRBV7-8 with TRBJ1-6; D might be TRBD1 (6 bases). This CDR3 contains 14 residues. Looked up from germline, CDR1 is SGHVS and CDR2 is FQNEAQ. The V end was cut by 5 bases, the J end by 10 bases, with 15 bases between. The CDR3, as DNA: TGTGCCAGCAGCCGAGAACAGGGCGGATCACCCCTCCACTTT. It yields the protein CASSREQGGSPLHF.

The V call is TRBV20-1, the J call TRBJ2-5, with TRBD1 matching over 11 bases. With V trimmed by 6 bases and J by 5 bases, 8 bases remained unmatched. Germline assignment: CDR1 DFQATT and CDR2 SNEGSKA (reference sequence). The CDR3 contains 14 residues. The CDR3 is CSARRDRGVETQYF. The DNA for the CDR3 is TGCAGTGCGAGACGGGACAGGGGGGTTGAGACCCAGTACTTC.

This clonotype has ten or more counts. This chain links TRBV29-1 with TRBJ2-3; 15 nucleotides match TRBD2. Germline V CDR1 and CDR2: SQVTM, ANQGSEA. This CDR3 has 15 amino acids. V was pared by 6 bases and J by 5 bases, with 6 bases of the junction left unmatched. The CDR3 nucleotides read TGCAGCGTGGGGACTAGCGGGAGGCCGCAAGATACGCAGTATTTT. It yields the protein CSVGTSGRPQDTQYF.

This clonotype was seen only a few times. CDR3: CASSWGQGFEQYF. For the CDR3, the DNA is TGTGCCAGCAGTTGGGGGCAGGGGTTCGAGCAGTACTTC. The J gene is TRBJ2-5, the V gene TRBV7-3, with D perhaps TRBD1 (6 bases). The J call is uncertain, as TRBJ2-7 better fits the DNA end. The CDR3 totals 13 residues. Germline V gene sequence: CDR1 SGHTA, CDR2 FQGTGA.

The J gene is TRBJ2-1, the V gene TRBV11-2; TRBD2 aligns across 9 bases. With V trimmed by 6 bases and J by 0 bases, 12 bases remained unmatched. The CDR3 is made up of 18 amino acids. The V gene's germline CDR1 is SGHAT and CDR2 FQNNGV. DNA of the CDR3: TGTGCCAGCAGTCTAGATGTACTAGCGGGCCCCTCCTACAATGAGCAGTTCTTC. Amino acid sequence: CASSLDVLAGPSYNEQFF. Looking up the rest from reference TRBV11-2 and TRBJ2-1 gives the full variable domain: EAGVAQSPRYKIIEKRQSVAFWCNPISGHATLYWYQQILGQGPKLLIQFQNNGVVDDSQLPKDRFSAERLKGVDSTLKIQPAKLEDSAVYLCASSLDVLAGPSYNEQFFGPGTRLTVL.

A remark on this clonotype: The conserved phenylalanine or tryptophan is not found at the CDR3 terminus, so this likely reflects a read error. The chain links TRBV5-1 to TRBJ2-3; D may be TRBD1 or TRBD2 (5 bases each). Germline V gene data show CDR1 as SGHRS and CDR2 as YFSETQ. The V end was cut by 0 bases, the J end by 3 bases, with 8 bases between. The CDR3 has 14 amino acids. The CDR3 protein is CASSLDEGTDTQYV. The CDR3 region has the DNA TGCGCCAGCAGCTTGGATGAGGGGACAGATACGCAGTATGTT.